The TCR beta chain under discussion was sequenced for a study of response to subunit inactivated influenza vaccine. Germline V lookup: CDR1 MNHEY, CDR2 SVGAGI. V lost 0 bases and J 0 bases, leaving 12 bases between the germline ends. This CDR3 is 18 amino acids long. This clonotype was observed many times. A single record per CDR3 protein comes from TCRdb applying MiXCR to the RT-PCR reads. The table records over 650,000 distinct CDR3 sequences, less than 20% of them present only once. The material was PBMCs from blood, obtained 5 days after vaccination. The sequence came from a man aged 50 or older who received an inactivated influenza vaccine. V gene TRBV6-5 combines with J gene TRBJ1-6; D not resolved. The CDR3, as DNA: TGTGCCAGCAGTTACTCGACGGCCGGGAGCTCCTATAATTCACCCCTCCACTTT. Amino acid sequence: CASSYSTAGSSYNSPLHF.